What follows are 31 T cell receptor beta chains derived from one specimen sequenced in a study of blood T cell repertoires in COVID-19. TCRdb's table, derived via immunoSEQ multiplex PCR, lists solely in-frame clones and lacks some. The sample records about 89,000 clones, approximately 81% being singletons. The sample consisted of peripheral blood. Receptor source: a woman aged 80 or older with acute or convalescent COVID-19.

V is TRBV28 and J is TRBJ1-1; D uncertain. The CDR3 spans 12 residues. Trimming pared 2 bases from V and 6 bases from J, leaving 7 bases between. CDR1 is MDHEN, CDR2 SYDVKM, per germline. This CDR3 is CASSLGSPEAFF. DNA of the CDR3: TGTGCCAGCAGTTTAGGTAGCCCTGAAGCTTTCTTT. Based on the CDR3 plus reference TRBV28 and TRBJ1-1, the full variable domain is DVKVTQSSRYLVKRTGEKVFLECVQDMDHENMFWYRQDPGLGLRLIYFSYDVKMKEKGDIPEGYSVSREKKERFSLILESASTNQTSMYLCASSLGSPEAFFGQGTRLTVV.

The CDR3, as DNA: TGTGCCAGCAGCGGGACTACCTATGGCTACACCTTC. Protein product: CASSGTTYGYTF. The chain joins TRBV28 to TRBJ1-2; possibly TRBD1 for D (5 bases). Trimming pared 6 bases from V and 4 bases from J, leaving 9 bases between. The CDR3 is 12 residues long. Germline CDR1 reads MDHEN; CDR2 reads SYDVKM.

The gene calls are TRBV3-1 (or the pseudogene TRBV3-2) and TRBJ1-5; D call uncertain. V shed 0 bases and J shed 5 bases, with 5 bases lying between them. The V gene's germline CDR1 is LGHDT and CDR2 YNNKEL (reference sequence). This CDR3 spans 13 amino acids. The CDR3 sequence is CASSQDPDQPQHF. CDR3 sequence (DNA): TGTGCCAGCAGCCAAGATCCTGATCAGCCCCAGCATTTT.

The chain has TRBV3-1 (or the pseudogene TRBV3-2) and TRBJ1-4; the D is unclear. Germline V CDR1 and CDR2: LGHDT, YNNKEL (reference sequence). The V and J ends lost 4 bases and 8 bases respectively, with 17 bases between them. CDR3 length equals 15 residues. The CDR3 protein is CASSLAGVQREKLFF. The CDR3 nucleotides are TGTGCCAGCAGCCTCGCCGGCGTCCAGAGGGAAAAACTGTTTTTT.

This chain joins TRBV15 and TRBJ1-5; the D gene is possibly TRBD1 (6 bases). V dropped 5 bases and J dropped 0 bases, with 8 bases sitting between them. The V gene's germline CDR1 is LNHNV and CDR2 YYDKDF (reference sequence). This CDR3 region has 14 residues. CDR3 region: CATSDRTSNQPQHF. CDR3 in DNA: TGTGCCACCAGCGACAGGACTAGCAATCAGCCCCAGCATTTT.

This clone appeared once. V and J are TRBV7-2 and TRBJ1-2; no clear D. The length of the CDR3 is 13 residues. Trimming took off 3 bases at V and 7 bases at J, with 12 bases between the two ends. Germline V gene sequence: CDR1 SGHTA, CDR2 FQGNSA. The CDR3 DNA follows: TGTGCCAGCAGCTTTCAGGCCGGCCCTGGCTACACCTTC. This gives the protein CASSFQAGPGYTF.

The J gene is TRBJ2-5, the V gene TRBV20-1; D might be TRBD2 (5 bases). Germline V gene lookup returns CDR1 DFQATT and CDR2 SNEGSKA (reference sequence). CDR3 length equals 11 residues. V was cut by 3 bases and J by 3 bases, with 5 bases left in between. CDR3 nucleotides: TGCAGTGCTAGCGGGGAAGAGACCCAGTACTTC. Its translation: CSASGEETQYF.

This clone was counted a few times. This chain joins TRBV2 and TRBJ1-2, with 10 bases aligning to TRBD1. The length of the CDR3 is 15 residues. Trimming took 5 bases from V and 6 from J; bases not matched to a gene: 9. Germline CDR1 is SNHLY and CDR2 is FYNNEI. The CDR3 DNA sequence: TGTGCCAGCAGTTTCCAGATGACAGGGGGCGATGGCTACACCTTC. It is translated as CASSFQMTGGDGYTF.

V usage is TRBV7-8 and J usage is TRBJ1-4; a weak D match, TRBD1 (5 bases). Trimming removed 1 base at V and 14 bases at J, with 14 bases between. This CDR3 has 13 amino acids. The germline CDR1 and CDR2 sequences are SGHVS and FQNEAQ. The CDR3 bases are TGTGCCAGCAGCTTAGACCGGGACTCAGGGCTGTTTTTT. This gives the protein CASSLDRDSGLFF.

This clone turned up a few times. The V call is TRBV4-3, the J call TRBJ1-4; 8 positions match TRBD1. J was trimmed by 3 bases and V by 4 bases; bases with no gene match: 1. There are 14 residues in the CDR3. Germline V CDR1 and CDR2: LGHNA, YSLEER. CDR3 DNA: TGCGCCAGCAGCCCGGGACAGGCTAATGAAAAACTGTTTTTT. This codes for CASSPGQANEKLFF.

In nucleotides, the CDR3 is TGTGCCAGCTCAGCTAGGACAGCCAAGGCTGCAACTAATGAAAAACTGTTTTTT. Translating gives CASSARTAKAATNEKLFF. The chain combines TRBV18 with TRBJ1-4; the D gene is possibly TRBD1 (6 bases). The CDR3 has 18 amino acids. Germline CDR1 and CDR2: KGHSH and LQKENI. The V end lost 5 bases, the J end lost 0 bases, and 19 bases lay between the germline ends.

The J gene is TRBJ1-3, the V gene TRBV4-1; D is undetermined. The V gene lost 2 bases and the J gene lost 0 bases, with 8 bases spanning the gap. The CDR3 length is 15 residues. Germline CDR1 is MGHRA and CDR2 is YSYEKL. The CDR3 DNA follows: TGCGCCAGCAGCCAATCCCTCCCCTCTGGAAACACCATATATTTT. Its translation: CASSQSLPSGNTIYF.

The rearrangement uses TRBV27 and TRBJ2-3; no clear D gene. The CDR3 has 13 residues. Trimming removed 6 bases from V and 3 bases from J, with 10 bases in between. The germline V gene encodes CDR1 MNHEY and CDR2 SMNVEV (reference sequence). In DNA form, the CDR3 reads TGTGCCAGCAGGCTAGAGCGAACAGATACGCAGTATTTT. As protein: CASRLERTDTQYF.

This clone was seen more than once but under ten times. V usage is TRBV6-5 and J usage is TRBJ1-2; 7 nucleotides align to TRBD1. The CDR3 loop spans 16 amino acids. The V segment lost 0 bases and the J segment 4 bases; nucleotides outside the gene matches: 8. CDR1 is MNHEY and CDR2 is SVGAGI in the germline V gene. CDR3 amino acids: CASSYSGAGTAYGYTF. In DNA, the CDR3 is TGTGCCAGCAGTTACTCGGGAGCCGGGACAGCCTATGGCTACACCTTC.

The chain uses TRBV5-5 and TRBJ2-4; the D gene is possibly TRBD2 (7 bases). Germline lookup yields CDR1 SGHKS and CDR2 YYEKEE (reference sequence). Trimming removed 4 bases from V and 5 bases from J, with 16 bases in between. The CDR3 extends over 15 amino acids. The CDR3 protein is CASSLNWGGENIQYF. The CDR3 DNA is TGTGCCAGCAGCCTCAACTGGGGGGGCGAAAACATTCAGTACTTC.

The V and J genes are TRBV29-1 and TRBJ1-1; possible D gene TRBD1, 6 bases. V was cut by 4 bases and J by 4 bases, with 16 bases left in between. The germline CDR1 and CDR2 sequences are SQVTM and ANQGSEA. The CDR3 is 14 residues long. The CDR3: CSVAGVRLVTEAFF. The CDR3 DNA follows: TGCAGCGTTGCAGGGGTCAGGTTGGTCACTGAAGCTTTCTTT.

The CDR3 here is CASSAAGQGGTEAFF. The CDR3, as DNA: TGTGCCAGCAGCGCCGCGGGACAGGGGGGCACTGAAGCTTTCTTT. The rearrangement links TRBV9 to TRBJ1-1, with 11 bases matching TRBD1. Losses at the gene ends were 3 bases for V and 4 bases for J; bases not matched to a gene: 5. Germline assignment: CDR1 SGDLS and CDR2 YYNGEE. CDR3 length: 15 amino acids.

As DNA, the CDR3 is TGCGCCAGCAGCCGGGTCTCAAGCGGGGCTAGCACAGATACGCAGTATTTT. Translating it yields CASSRVSSGASTDTQYF. The chain recombines TRBV5-1 with TRBJ2-3; 7 bases agree with TRBD2. CDR1 and CDR2 (germline): SGHRS, YFSETQ. The V gene end was trimmed by 4 bases and the J gene end by 0 bases; junction bases not matched to a gene: 11. This CDR3 is 17 amino acids long.

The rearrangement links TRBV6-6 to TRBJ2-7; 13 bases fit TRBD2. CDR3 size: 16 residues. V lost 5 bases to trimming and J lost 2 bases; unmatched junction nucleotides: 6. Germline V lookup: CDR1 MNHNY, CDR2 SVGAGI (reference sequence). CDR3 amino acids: CASSPTSGGAAYEQYV. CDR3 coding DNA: TGTGCCAGCAGTCCTACTAGCGGGGGGGCGGCCTACGAGCAGTACGTC.

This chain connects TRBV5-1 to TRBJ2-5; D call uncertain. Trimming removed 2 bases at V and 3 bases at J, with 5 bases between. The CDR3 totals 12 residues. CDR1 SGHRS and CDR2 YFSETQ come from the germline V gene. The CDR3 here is CASSLGEETQYF. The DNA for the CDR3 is TGCGCCAGCAGCTTAGGAGAAGAGACCCAGTACTTC.

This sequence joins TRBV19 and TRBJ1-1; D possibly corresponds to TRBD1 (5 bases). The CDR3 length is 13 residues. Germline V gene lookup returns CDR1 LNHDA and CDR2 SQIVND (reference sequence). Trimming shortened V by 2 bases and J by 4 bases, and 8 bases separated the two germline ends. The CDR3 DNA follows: TGTGCCAGTAGTATACACAGGTTCACTGAAGCTTTCTTT. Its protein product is CASSIHRFTEAFF.

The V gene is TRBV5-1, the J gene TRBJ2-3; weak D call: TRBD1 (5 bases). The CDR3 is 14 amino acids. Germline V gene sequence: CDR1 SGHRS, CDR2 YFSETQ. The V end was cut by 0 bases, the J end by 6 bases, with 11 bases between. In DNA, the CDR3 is TGCGCCAGCAGCTTGGATTCAGGGCACGATACGCAGTATTTT. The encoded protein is CASSLDSGHDTQYF.

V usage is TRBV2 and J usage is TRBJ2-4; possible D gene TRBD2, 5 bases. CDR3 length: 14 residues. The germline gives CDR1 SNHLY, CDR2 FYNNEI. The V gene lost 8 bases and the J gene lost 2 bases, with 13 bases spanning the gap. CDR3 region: CASHLEVTKNIQYF. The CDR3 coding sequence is TGTGCCAGCCACTTGGAGGTAACCAAAAACATTCAGTACTTC.

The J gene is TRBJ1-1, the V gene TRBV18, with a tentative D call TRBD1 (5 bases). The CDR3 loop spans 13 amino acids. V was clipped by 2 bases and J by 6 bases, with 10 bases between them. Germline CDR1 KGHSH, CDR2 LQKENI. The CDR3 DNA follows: TGTGCCAGCTCACCAATGCAGGGATCTGAAGCTTTCTTT. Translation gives CASSPMQGSEAFF.

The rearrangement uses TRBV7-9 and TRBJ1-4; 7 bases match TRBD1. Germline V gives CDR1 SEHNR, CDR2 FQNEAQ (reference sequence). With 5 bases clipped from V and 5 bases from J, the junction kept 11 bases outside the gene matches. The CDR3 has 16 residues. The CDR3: CASSVRTGTDNEKLFF. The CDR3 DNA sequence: TGTGCCAGCAGCGTCAGGACCGGGACAGACAATGAAAAACTGTTTTTT.

The CDR3 coding sequence is TGTGCCAGCCGGACAGGGGGTCCTACGCAGTATTTT. The encoded protein is CASRTGGPTQYF. J is TRBJ2-3 and V is TRBV7-9; 10 nucleotides agree with TRBD1. V lost 8 bases, J lost 8 bases, and 4 bases stayed unmatched. Per the germline V gene, CDR1 is SEHNR and CDR2 is FQNEAQ (reference sequence). The CDR3 is 12 amino acids.

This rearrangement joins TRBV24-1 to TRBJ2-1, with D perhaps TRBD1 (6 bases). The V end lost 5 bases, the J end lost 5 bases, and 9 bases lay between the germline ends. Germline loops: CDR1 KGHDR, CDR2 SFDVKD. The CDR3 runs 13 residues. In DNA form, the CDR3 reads TGTGCCACCAGTGGAACAGGGAACAATGAGCAGTTCTTC. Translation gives CATSGTGNNEQFF.

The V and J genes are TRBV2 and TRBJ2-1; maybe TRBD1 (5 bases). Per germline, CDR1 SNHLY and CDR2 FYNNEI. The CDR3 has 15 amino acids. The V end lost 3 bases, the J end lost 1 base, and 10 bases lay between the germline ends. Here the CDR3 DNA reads TGTGCCAGCAGTGACAGGACAAAGTCCTACAATGAGCAGTTCTTC. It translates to CASSDRTKSYNEQFF.

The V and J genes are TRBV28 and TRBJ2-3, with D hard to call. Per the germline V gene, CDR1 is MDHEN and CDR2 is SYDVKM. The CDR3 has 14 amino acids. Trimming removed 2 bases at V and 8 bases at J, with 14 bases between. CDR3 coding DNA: TGTGCCAGCAGTTTACCCCGACAAACCGGTACGCAGTATTTT. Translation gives CASSLPRQTGTQYF. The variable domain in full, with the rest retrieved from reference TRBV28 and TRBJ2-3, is DVKVTQSSRYLVKRTGEKVFLECVQDMDHENMFWYRQDPGLGLRLIYFSYDVKMKEKGDIPEGYSVSREKKERFSLILESASTNQTSMYLCASSLPRQTGTQYFGPGTRLTVL.

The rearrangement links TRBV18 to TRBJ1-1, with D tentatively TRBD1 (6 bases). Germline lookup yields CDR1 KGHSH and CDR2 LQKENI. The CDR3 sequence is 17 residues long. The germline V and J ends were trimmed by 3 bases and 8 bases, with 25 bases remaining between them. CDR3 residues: CASSPFRQAALGPEAFF. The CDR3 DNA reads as TGTGCCAGCTCACCCTTTCGACAGGCCGCCCTCGGTCCCGAAGCTTTCTTT.

The CDR3: CASSLEPGTVSYEQYF. In DNA form, the CDR3 reads TGTGCCAGCAGCTTAGAGCCCGGGACAGTCTCCTACGAGCAGTACTTC. The rearrangement joins TRBV7-9 to TRBJ2-7, with 7 bases identical to TRBD1. The CDR3 extends over 16 amino acids. The germline V gene has CDR1 SEHNR and CDR2 FQNEAQ (reference sequence). V was clipped by 1 base and J by 0 bases; unmatched bases: 6. Complete variable domain (other parts from reference TRBV7-9 and TRBJ2-7): DTGVSQNPRHKITKRGQNVTFRCDPISEHNRLYWYRQTLGQGPEFLTYFQNEAQLEKSRLLSDRFSAERPKGSFSTLEIQRTEQGDSAMYLCASSLEPGTVSYEQYFGPGTRLTVT.